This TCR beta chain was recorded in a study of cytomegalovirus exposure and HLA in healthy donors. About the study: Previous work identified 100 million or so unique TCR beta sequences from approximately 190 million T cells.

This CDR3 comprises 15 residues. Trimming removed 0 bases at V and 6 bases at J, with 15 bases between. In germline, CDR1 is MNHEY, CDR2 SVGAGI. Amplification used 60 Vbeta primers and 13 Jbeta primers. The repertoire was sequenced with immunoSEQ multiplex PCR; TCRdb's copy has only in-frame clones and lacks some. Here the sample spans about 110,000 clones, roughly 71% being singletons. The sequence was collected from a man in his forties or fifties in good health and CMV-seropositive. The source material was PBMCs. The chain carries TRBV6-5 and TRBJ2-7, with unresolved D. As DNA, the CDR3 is TGTGCCAGCAGTTACTCGAACGTTTATCTATCCGAGCAGTACTTC. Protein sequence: CASSYSNVYLSEQYF.